A selection of T cell receptor beta chains follows, all from one sample in a study of identifying expanded T cells in peripheral blood. Sequencing was performed with immunoSEQ multiplex PCR; in TCRdb, only in-frame clones are kept and a portion is missing. The sample consists of roughly 100,000 clones, 70% to 90% of them appearing once. Sequences were obtained from blood. All receptors come from a person between 18 and 69 years old in good health. CDR3s include the opening cysteine and the closing phenylalanine or tryptophan. The D gene is left open where the match is weak. Some rows mark clone size as missing; the rest say once, few, many or name a class of expanded clone.

TRBV5-1	.	TRBD1	TRBJ1-3	CASSVRTGEDSGNTIYF	TGCGCCAGCAGCGTCCGGACAGGGGAAGACTCTGGAAACACCATATATTTT
TRBV29-1	.	.	TRBJ2-3	CSGDTDTQYF	TGCAGCGGGGACACAGATACGCAGTATTTT
TRBV30	.	.	TRBJ2-6	CAWSIRGPSFMSDSGANVLTF	TGTGCCTGGAGTATTAGGGGCCCTAGTTTTATGTCGGACTCTGGGGCCAACGTCCTGACTTTC
TRBV11-1	.	TRBD2	TRBJ2-7	CASSLLGGIDEQYF	TGTGCCAGCAGCTTACTCGGGGGGATCGACGAGCAGTACTTC
TRBV28	.	.	TRBJ1-4	CASSPRGGQDEKLFF	TGTGCCAGCAGCCCTCGTGGAGGCCAGGATGAAAAACTGTTTTTT
TRBV29-1	once	TRBD2	TRBJ2-5	CSVDNRDPGGETQYF	TGCAGCGTTGACAACCGGGACCCGGGAGGGGAGACCCAGTACTTC
TRBV9	.	.	TRBJ1-2	CASSVMGDYGYTF	TGTGCCAGCAGCGTAATGGGGGACTATGGCTACACCTTC
TRBV7-8	.	TRBD1	TRBJ1-2	CASSLTGGLNGYTF	TGTGCCAGCAGCTTAACAGGGGGCTTGAATGGCTACACCTTC
TRBV6-1	.	TRBD2	TRBJ2-5	CASSGLAGVRETQYF	TGTGCCAGCAGTGGACTAGCGGGAGTACGGGAGACCCAGTACTTC
TRBV7-9	few	TRBD2	TRBJ2-2	CASSSKYPPSGDTGELFF	TGTGCCAGCAGCTCAAAATATCCGCCTAGCGGGGACACCGGGGAGCTGTTTTTT
TRBV28	.	TRBD1	TRBJ1-5	CASSPTTGDQPQHF	TGTGCCAGCAGTCCAACCACAGGGGACCAGCCCCAGCATTTT